This TCR beta chain was captured in a study of cytomegalovirus exposure and HLA in healthy donors. Whole-study results and caveats: Many donors shared some public TCRs, even though most TCR sequences were rare.

The V end was cut by 4 bases, the J end by 1 base, with 6 bases between. Germline V gene data show CDR1 as SGHNT and CDR2 as YYREEE (reference sequence). The CDR3 sequence is 13 residues long. Vbeta (60) and Jbeta (13) primers were used in the PCR. The method was immunoSEQ multiplex PCR; TCRdb's version includes in-frame clones alone and lacks a portion of them. The profile shows around 63,000 clones, around four fifths of them singletons. A remark on this clone: Its target is not known.

Sequences were obtained from PBMCs. This receptor was identified in a woman younger than 45 in good health and CMV-seronegative. V is TRBV5-4 and J is TRBJ2-1, with D unresolved. The CDR3 loop reads CASSPRSYNEQFF. The CDR3, as DNA: TGTGCCAGCAGCCCGAGGTCCTACAATGAGCAGTTCTTC.